The T cell receptor (beta chain) under discussion was sequenced for a study of post-analysis software for immune sequencing data. Study in general: Courses of disease covered relapsing-remitting, secondary progressive and progressive-relapsing multiple sclerosis.

Only a few counts were recorded for this clonotype. Its target is not known. The CDR3 spans 13 residues. CDR1 MDHEN and CDR2 SYDVKM come from the germline V gene. V was trimmed by 4 bases and J by 7 bases, leaving 13 bases between them. Tagging with unique molecular identifiers was a feature of the TCR beta cDNA libraries. One entry per CDR3 protein results from TCRdb running MiXCR on the PCR reads. There are 700,000 to 800,000 distinct CDR3 sequences in the sample; 25% to 30% occur only once, and around 0.56% lies in the top ten. Findings and limits, study-wide: Relative to controls, patients with multiple sclerosis showed significantly lower normalized Chao1 diversity. Five TRBV segments, including TRBV5-6, TRBV5-1 and TRBV20-1, were more frequent in patients than controls.

The V call is TRBV28, the J call TRBJ1-2; no clear D. This TCR came from a girl aged 5-17 years with multiple sclerosis. Sequenced: blood. The CDR3 loop reads CASSSGRFGGYTF. CDR3 sequence (DNA): TGTGCCAGCAGTTCAGGACGGTTTGGTGGCTACACCTTC.